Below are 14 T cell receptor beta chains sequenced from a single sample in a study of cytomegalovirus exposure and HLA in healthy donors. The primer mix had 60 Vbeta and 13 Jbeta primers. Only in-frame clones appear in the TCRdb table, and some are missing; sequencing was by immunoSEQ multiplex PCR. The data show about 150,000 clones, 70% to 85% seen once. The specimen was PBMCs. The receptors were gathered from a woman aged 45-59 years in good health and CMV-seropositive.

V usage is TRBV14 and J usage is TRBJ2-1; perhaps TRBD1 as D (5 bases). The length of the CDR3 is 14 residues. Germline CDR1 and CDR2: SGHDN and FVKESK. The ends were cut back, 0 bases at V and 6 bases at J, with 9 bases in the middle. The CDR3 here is CASSQDLGVNEQFF. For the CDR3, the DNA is TGTGCCAGCAGCCAAGATCTAGGGGTCAATGAGCAGTTCTTC.

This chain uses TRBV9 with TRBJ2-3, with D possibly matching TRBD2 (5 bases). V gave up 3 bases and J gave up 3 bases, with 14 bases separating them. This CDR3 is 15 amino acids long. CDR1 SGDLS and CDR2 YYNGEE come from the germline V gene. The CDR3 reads CASSDPGLPTDTQYF. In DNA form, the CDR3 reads TGTGCCAGCAGCGACCCGGGGTTGCCTACAGATACGCAGTATTTT.

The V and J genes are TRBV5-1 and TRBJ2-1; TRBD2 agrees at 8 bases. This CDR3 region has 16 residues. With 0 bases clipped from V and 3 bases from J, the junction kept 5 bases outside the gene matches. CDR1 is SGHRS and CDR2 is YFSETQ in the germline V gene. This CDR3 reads CASSLGSGGRYNEQFF. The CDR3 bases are TGCGCCAGCAGCTTGGGAAGCGGGGGCCGCTACAATGAGCAGTTCTTC.

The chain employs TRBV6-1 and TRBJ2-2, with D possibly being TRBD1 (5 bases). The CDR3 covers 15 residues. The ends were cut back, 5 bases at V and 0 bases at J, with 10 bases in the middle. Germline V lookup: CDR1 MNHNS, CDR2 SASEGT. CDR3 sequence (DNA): TGTGCCAGCAGTTCGACAGTGTCGAACACCGGGGAGCTGTTTTTT. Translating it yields CASSSTVSNTGELFF.

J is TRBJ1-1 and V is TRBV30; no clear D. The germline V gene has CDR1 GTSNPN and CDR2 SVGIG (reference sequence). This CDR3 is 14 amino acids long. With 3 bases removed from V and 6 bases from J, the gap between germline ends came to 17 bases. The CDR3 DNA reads TGTGCCTGGAGAGTCGGGATCTCTGCTCCTGAAGCTTTCTTT. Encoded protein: CAWRVGISAPEAFF.

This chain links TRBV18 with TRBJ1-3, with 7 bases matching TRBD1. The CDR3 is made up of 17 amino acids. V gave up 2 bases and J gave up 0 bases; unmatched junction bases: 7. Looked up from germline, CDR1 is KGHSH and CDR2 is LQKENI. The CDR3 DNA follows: TGTGCCAGCTCACCAACGACAGGGACCCGCTCTGGAAACACCATATATTTT. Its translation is CASSPTTGTRSGNTIYF.

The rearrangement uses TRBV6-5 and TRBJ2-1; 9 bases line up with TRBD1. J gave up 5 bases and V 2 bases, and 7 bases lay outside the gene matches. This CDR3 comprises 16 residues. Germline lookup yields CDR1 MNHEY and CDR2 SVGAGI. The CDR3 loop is CASSYQGTGSNNEQFF. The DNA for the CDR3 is TGTGCCAGCAGTTACCAAGGGACAGGGTCTAACAATGAGCAGTTCTTC.

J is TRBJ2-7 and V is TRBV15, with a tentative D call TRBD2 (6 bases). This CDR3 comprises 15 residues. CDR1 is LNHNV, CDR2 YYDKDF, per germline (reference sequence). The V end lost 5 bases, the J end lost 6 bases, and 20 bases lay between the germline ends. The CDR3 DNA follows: TGTGCCACCAGCGGTCGGACGGGAGAATGGTCCGAGCAGTACTTC. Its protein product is CATSGRTGEWSEQYF.

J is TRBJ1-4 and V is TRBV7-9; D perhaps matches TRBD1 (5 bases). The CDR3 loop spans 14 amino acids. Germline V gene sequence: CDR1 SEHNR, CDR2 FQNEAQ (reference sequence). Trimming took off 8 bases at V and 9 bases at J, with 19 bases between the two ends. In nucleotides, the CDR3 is TGTGCCAGCGAATCGGAGGGGCAGGGAAAAAAACTGTTTTTT. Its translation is CASESEGQGKKLFF.

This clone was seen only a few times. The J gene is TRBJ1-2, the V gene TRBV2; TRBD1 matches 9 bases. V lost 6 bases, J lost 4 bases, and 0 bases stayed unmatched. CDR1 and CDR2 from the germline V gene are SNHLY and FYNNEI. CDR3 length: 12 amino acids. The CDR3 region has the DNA TGTGCCAGCAGGGGACAGGGCTATGGCTACACCTTC. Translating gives CASRGQGYGYTF. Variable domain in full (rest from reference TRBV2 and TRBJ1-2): EPEVTQTPSHQVTQMGQEVILRCVPISNHLYFYWYRQILGQKVEFLVSFYNNEISEKSEIFDDQFSVERPDGSNFTLKIRSTKLEDSAMYFCASRGQGYGYTFGSGTRLTVV.

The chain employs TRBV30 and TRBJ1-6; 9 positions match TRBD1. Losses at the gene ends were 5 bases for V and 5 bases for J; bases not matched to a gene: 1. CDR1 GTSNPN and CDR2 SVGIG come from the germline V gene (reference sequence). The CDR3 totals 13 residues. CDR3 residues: CAWGTGNNSPLHF. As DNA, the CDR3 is TGTGCCTGGGGGACAGGGAATAATTCACCCCTCCACTTT.

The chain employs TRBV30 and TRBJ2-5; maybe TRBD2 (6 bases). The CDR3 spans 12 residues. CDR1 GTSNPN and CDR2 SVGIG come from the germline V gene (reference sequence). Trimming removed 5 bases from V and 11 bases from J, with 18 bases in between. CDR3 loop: CAWGADGRRQYF. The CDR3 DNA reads TGTGCCTGGGGGGCGGATGGGAGGCGGCAGTACTTC.

The DNA for the CDR3 is TGCGCCAGCAGCTTGCGCAATGAGCAGTTCTTC. This sequence encodes CASSLRNEQFF. This chain connects TRBV5-1 to TRBJ2-1; no firm D call. Germline assignment: CDR1 SGHRS and CDR2 YFSETQ. V lost 1 base and J 6 bases, leaving 2 bases between the germline ends. CDR3 length: 11 residues.

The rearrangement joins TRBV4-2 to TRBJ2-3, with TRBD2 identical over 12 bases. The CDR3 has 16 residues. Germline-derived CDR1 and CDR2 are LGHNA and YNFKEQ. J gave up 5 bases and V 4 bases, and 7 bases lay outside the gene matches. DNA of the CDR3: TGTGCCAGCAGCCCCAGACTAGCGGGGGCGGGAGATACGCAGTATTTT. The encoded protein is CASSPRLAGAGDTQYF.